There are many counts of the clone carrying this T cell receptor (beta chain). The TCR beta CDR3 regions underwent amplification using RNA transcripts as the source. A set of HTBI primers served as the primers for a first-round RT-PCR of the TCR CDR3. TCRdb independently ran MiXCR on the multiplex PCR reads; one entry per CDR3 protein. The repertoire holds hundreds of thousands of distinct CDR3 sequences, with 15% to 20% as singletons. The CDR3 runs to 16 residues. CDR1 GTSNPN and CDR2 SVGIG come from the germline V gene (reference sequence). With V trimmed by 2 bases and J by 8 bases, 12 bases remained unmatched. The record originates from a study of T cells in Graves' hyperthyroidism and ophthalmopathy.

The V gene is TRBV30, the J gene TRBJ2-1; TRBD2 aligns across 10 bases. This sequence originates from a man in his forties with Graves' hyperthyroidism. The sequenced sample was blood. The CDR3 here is CAWSPQRGGLLYEQFF. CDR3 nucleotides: TGTGCCTGGAGTCCCCAGCGGGGGGGCCTATTATATGAGCAGTTCTTC.